This TCR beta chain was sequenced during a study of T cells after yellow fever vaccination (dated by TCRdb to the late 2010s). With respect to the entire study: The SMART-Seq v4 Ultra Low Input RNA kit was used to prepare libraries from fractions with low cell numbers. The cohort comprised two healthy male donors, one aged 18 to 29 and one aged 30 to 40 years. Blood was collected at multiple timepoints before and after primary and secondary immunization, and bulk PBMC replicates and cell subsets were isolated. Bulk TCR alpha and beta repertoires were sequenced longitudinally to track T-cell clones before and after primary and booster YFV17D yellow fever vaccination.

The treatment or condition label corresponds to: live attenuated yellow fever vaccine strain. At each blood-draw timepoint, two biological replicates of bulk PBMCs were obtained. PBMCs were isolated from peripheral blood using a standard Ficoll-Paque protocol. RNA was extracted with TriZol from bulk PBMCs, CD4 and CD8 fractions, and dextramer-positive and dextramer-negative fractions. The CDR3, cysteine through phenylalanine, is 15 amino acids long. Only the CDR3 portion is preserved as DNA: 45 bases, with reading frame beginning at the first base. The V end gives up 3 bases and the J end 0 bases, leaving 2 bases in the junction not matched to a gene. CDR1 and CDR2 are drawn from the germline V gene (reference sequence): SEHNR, FQNEAQ. General findings and caveats noted by the study authors: Because the study included only two donors, the extent to which the findings can be generalized is limited. A small fraction of clonotypes showed up in both the CD4 and CD8 compartments, probably as a result of convergent recombination. The secondary T-cell response was weaker than the primary response but faster, peaking on day 5 instead of day 15. Because abundant contaminating clonotypes from the bulk population could be contained in FACS-sorted repertoires, computational filtering was required. After the booster, most of the clones that had expanded following primary vaccination were detected again (96% of CD4 and roughly 90% of CD8), which suggests that memory was broadly maintained.

For this clonotype: Its specific antigen is unknown. No base quality information exists; no much larger clone differs at one position.

TCR cDNA was made using 5'RACE template switching, a step that added a universal primer site and unique molecular identifiers. Priming for cDNA synthesis came from both the TCR alpha and TCR beta constant segments. Libraries were amplified in two PCR steps, with sample barcodes and sequencing adapters added in the second step. Sequencing of libraries was performed on Illumina HiSeq 2500 (2x100 bp) or NovaSeq (2x150 bp). As for the authors' bioinformatics: MIGEC was used to demultiplex reads and collapse the reads into UMI consensus sequences, and MiXCR was used for V(D)J alignment. Vaccine-responding clonotypes were identified with edgeR using replicate PBMC samples, with FDR below 0.01 and a log2 fold change above 5 up to day 15 being required. CD4 or CD8 identity was assigned to each bulk clonotype according to whether the clonotype was present at higher abundance in the sequenced CD4 repertoire or the sequenced CD8 repertoire. TCRdb took the public reads, trimmed them with fastp at Q25, ran MiXCR for clone calling and kept in-frame beta chains. Every entry covers one CDR3 protein and lists the most common genes and DNA from its rows. Clone size and V and J calls follow TCRdb, not the original study. This sample gives some 500,000 distinct CDR3 sequences in total; around an eighth of them show up just once. The top ten constitute about 14% of the sample.

The TCR sequence derives from a man aged 25-45 years who received the YFV17D yellow fever vaccine. The specimen comprised PBMCs, sampled on the day of the yellow fever booster vaccination. The rearrangement joined TRBV7-9 to TRBJ1-3, with 7 central nucleotides matching TRBD1. The CDR3 region has the sequence CASSFPGGSGNTIYF. In nucleotide form, the sequence is TGTGCCAGCAGCTTTCCAGGGGGCTCTGGAAACACCATATATTTT.